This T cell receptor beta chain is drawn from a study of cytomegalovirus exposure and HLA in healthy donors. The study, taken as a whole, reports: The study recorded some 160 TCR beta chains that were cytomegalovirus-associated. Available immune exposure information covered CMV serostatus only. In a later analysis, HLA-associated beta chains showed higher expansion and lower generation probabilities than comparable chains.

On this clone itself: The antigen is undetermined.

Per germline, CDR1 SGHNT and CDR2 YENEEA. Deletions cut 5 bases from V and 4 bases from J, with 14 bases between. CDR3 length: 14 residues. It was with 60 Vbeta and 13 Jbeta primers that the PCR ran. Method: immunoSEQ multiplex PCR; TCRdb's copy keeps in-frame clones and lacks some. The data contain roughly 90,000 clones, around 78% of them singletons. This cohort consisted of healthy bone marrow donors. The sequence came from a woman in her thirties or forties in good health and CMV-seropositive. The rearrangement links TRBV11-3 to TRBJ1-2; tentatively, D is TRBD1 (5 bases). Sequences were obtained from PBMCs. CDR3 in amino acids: CASSRTRVIYGYTF. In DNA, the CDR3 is TGTGCCAGCAGCCGAACCAGGGTTATCTATGGCTACACCTTC.